The 23 T cell receptor beta chains below all came from one sample that was sequenced in a study of T-cell reconstitution after alpha-beta-depleted transplantation in children. As it was prepared, the TCRbeta library received unique molecular identifiers. TCRdb itself ran the PCR reads through MiXCR, one entry per CDR3 protein. This sample has about 340,000 distinct CDR3 sequences, with about 14% found just once. The sample was PBMCs, taken from the stem cell graft. The receptors shown here come from a human donor who donated a stem cell graft to a child with Fanconi anemia.

The gene calls are TRBV3-1 and TRBJ2-7; no clear D. Trimming removed 0 bases from V and 2 bases from J, with 11 bases in between. CDR1 LGHDT and CDR2 YNNKEL come from the germline V gene (reference sequence). The CDR3 consists of 15 residues. Here the CDR3 DNA reads TGTGCCAGCAGCCAAGATGTGGCAGGAACCTACGAGCAGTACTTC. Protein: CASSQDVAGTYEQYF.

The chain is built from TRBV28 and TRBJ2-1, with 9 bases matching TRBD2. J was trimmed by 8 bases and V by 0 bases; bases with no gene match: 5. This CDR3 is built from 15 residues. Germline V CDR1 and CDR2: MDHEN, SYDVKM. The CDR3 loop is CASSLWRGGFDEQFF. The CDR3 nucleotides read TGTGCCAGCAGTTTATGGCGGGGGGGCTTCGATGAGCAGTTCTTC.

The J gene is TRBJ1-1, the V gene TRBV12-3 or TRBV12-4, with TRBD1 as a possible D gene (5 bases). The V end lost 5 bases, the J end lost 7 bases, and 17 bases lay between the germline ends. This CDR3 contains 14 residues. The CDR3: CASSNRGRRFEAFF. CDR3 nucleotides: TGTGCCAGCAGTAACCGGGGACGGAGATTTGAAGCTTTCTTT.

CDR3 nucleotide sequence: TGCGCCAGCAGCCCGGACCCACGTGGGTCCCAGCATTTT. It translates to CASSPDPRGSQHF. The chain carries TRBV4-1 and TRBJ1-5; D is uncertain. V gave up 4 bases and J gave up 11 bases, with 15 bases separating them. Looked up from germline, CDR1 is MGHRA and CDR2 is YSYEKL. There are 13 residues in the CDR3.

The rearrangement links TRBV5-1 to TRBJ1-2; 7 nucleotides align to TRBD1. Trimming cost V 0 bases and J 8 bases; bases outside gene matches: 10. Germline lookup yields CDR1 SGHRS and CDR2 YFSETQ. CDR3 length: 15 amino acids. The CDR3 DNA sequence: TGCGCCAGCAGCTTGGAGTCCCGACAGGGTTACGGCTACACCTTC. Amino acids: CASSLESRQGYGYTF.

This clonotype was detected ten times or more. V and J are TRBV29-1 and TRBJ2-1; 10 bases map to TRBD1. The V and J ends lost 7 bases and 8 bases, in that order; junction bases with no gene match: 8. CDR1 is SQVTM, CDR2 ANQGSEA, per germline. This CDR3 spans 13 amino acids. This chain's CDR3 is CSARDRGYDEQFF. In DNA, the CDR3 is TGCAGCGCAAGGGACAGGGGATACGATGAGCAGTTCTTC.

This clonotype was detected a few times. This chain uses TRBV20-1 with TRBJ2-1; D not resolved. Trimming pared 3 bases from V and 7 bases from J, leaving 7 bases between. CDR3 length: 11 amino acids. Germline V gene data show CDR1 as DFQATT and CDR2 as SNEGSKA (reference sequence). The CDR3 nucleotides read TGCAGTGCTAGTGACCAGAATGAGCAGTTCTTC. Translation gives CSASDQNEQFF.

The table lists this clonotype with a few counts. The gene calls are TRBV4-2 and TRBJ2-5; no definite D call. There are 14 residues in the CDR3. Germline V gene data show CDR1 as LGHNA and CDR2 as YNFKEQ. Between the trimmed V and J ends, which lost 1 base and 4 bases, there was a span of 10 bases. This CDR3 reads CASSQGQLGETQYF. As DNA, the CDR3 is TGTGCCAGCAGCCAAGGTCAATTAGGAGAGACCCAGTACTTC.

The sample holds a few counts of this clonotype. The chain joins TRBV4-3 to TRBJ2-7; either TRBD1 or TRBD2 may fit D (7 bases each). V was clipped by 0 bases and J by 3 bases, with 27 bases between them. Germline V gene sequence: CDR1 LGHNA, CDR2 YSLEER. The CDR3 consists of 20 residues. The CDR3 sequence: CASSQDARGRGPPADYEQYF. The CDR3 coding sequence is TGCGCCAGCAGCCAAGATGCAAGGGGGCGGGGGCCGCCGGCAGACTACGAGCAGTACTTC.

This chain uses TRBV10-1 with TRBJ2-7, with D perhaps TRBD2 (6 bases). This CDR3 comprises 14 residues. CDR1 is WNHNN, CDR2 SYGVQD, per germline (reference sequence). V was clipped by 2 bases and J by 6 bases, with 14 bases between them. The CDR3 DNA reads TGCGCCAGCAGTGAGGGAGGAGGGGTAGGCGAGCAGTACGTC. Residues: CASSEGGGVGEQYV.

The V call is TRBV29-1, the J call TRBJ2-2; D is unclear. Germline V gene data show CDR1 as SQVTM and CDR2 as ANQGSEA. CDR3 length equals 12 residues. Between the trimmed V and J ends, which lost 5 bases and 6 bases, there was a span of 10 bases. The CDR3, as DNA: TGCAGCGTTTTGTTCAACGCCGGGGAGCTGTTTTTT. The encoded protein is CSVLFNAGELFF.

This clonotype was picked up many times. The rearrangement links TRBV24-1 to TRBJ1-5; D is perhaps TRBD1 (5 bases). V was trimmed by 2 bases and J by 3 bases, leaving 10 bases between them. CDR3 length: 15 amino acids. Per germline, CDR1 KGHDR and CDR2 SFDVKD. Here the CDR3 DNA reads TGTGCCACCAGTGATTCCGGGACGGTCAATCAGCCCCAGCATTTT. Protein sequence: CATSDSGTVNQPQHF.

Many counts were recorded for this clonotype. The rearrangement uses TRBV12-3 or TRBV12-4 and TRBJ1-2, with TRBD1 matching over 7 bases. V was clipped by 8 bases and J by 8 bases; unmatched bases: 11. This CDR3 has 13 residues. In DNA form, the CDR3 reads TGTGCCAGCGATTGGGTGCAGGGGGGCGGCTACACCTTC. This encodes CASDWVQGGGYTF.

In its sample, this clonotype was seen many times. V is TRBV6-1 and J is TRBJ1-5; possibly TRBD1 for D (5 bases). Germline V CDR1 and CDR2: MNHNS, SASEGT. There are 15 residues in the CDR3. V was clipped by 6 bases and J by 1 base, with 13 bases between them. The CDR3 sequence: CASRGDPRSNQPQHF. The CDR3 DNA follows: TGTGCCAGCAGGGGGGATCCAAGGAGCAATCAGCCCCAGCATTTT.

V usage is TRBV6-2 or TRBV6-3 and J usage is TRBJ2-3; D uncertain. This CDR3 is built from 15 residues. CDR1 is MNHEY and CDR2 is SVGEGT in the germline V gene. V shed 0 bases and J shed 2 bases, with 9 bases lying between them. The CDR3 loop reads CASSYSSGNTDTQYF. The CDR3 DNA reads TGTGCCAGCAGTTACTCCTCTGGGAACACAGATACGCAGTATTTT.

This sequence joins TRBV4-3 and TRBJ1-1; maybe TRBD1 (6 bases). This CDR3 has 13 amino acids. Germline V gene lookup returns CDR1 LGHNA and CDR2 YSLEER. Trimming cost V 0 bases and J 7 bases, with 9 bases left between them. CDR3 sequence reads: CASSQDLGGEAFF. As DNA, the CDR3 is TGCGCCAGCAGCCAAGATCTAGGGGGTGAAGCTTTCTTT.

This clonotype came up many times. CDR3 bases: TGCGCCAGCAGCCAAGATGAGGAGTGGAACTATGGCTACACCTTC. Amino acid sequence: CASSQDEEWNYGYTF. This chain joins TRBV4-3 and TRBJ1-2; D gene ambiguous. V was trimmed by 0 bases and J by 2 bases, leaving 10 bases between them. This CDR3 is 15 amino acids long. CDR1 and CDR2 (germline): LGHNA, YSLEER.

There are a few counts of this clonotype. The genes are TRBV20-1 and TRBJ1-5; 8 bases match TRBD1. The CDR3 covers 13 residues. V gave up 4 bases and J gave up 9 bases; unmatched junction bases: 8. Germline-derived CDR1 and CDR2 are DFQATT and SNEGSKA (reference sequence). The CDR3 DNA follows: TGCAGTGCTAAACAGGGGGTATTACGGCCCCAGCATTTT. This encodes CSAKQGVLRPQHF.

This clonotype occurred many times. The chain uses TRBV28 and TRBJ2-1; the D gene is possibly TRBD1 (6 bases). The germline CDR1 and CDR2 sequences are MDHEN and SYDVKM. The V end lost 10 bases, the J end lost 4 bases, and 14 bases lay between the germline ends. The CDR3 has 13 residues. The CDR3 sequence is CATLGQFYNEQFF. CDR3 in DNA: TGTGCCACCTTAGGACAGTTTTACAATGAGCAGTTCTTC.

This clonotype was counted at least ten times. This chain uses TRBV7-2 with TRBJ1-2; D is undetermined. The V end was cut by 0 bases, the J end by 4 bases, with 18 bases between. CDR1 is SGHTA and CDR2 is FQGNSA in the germline V gene. This CDR3 is 17 amino acids long. The CDR3 loop reads CASSLALVTGSTYGYTF. The DNA of the CDR3 is TGTGCCAGCAGCTTAGCGCTGGTTACGGGGAGCACCTATGGCTACACCTTC.

In this sample, this clonotype turned up many times. In DNA form, the CDR3 reads TGTGCCATCAGTGAGGGTATGGCGCGCGAGCAGTACGTC. Translated: CAISEGMAREQYV. This chain connects TRBV10-3 to TRBJ2-7; D ambiguous. With 2 bases removed from V and 6 bases from J, the gap between germline ends came to 11 bases. The CDR3 contains 13 residues. From germline, CDR1 is ENHRY and CDR2 SYGVKD.

This chain uses TRBV4-2 with TRBJ1-4, with unresolved D. The CDR3 contains 15 residues. From germline, CDR1 is LGHNA and CDR2 YNFKEQ. The ends were cut back, 7 bases at V and 0 bases at J, with 12 bases in the middle. The DNA for the CDR3 is TGTGCCAGCAACCCGGGCCCCGCAACTAATGAAAAACTGTTTTTT. Encoded protein: CASNPGPATNEKLFF.

This clonotype was seen many times. The gene calls are TRBV20-1 and TRBJ2-5; a possible D gene is TRBD1 (5 bases). The CDR3 is 11 amino acids. The germline V and J ends were trimmed by 3 bases and 8 bases, with 10 bases remaining between them. Germline V gene lookup returns CDR1 DFQATT and CDR2 SNEGSKA (reference sequence). CDR3 amino acids: CSARAGSTQYF. The CDR3 bases are TGCAGTGCTAGGGCAGGGTCAACCCAGTACTTC.